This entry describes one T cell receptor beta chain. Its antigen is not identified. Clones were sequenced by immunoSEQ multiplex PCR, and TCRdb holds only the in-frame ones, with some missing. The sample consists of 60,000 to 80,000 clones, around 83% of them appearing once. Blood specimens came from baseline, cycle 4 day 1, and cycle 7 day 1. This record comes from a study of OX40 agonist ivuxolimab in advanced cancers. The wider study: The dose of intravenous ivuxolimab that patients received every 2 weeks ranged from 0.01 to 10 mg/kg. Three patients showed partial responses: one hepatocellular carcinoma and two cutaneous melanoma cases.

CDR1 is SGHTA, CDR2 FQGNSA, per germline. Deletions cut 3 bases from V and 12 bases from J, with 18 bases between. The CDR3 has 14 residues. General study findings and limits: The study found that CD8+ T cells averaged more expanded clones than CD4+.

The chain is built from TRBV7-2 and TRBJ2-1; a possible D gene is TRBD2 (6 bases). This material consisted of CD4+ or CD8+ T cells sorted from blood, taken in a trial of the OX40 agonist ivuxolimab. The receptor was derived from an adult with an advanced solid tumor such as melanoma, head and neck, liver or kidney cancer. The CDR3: CASSLGLTSGRQFF. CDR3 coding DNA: TGTGCCAGCAGCTTGGGACTCACTAGTGGTAGGCAGTTCTTC.